This TCR beta chain came from a study of cytomegalovirus exposure and HLA in healthy donors. Study-wide context: Findings of an earlier analysis included some 110 million unique TCR beta sequences from 170 million or so T cells.

The germline CDR1 and CDR2 sequences are SGHDT and YYEEEE. CDR3 size: 16 residues. Trimming took 3 bases from V and 0 from J, leaving 13 bases between them. Study-level findings and limits: Later work showed greater clonal expansion in HLA-associated TCR beta chains than in equally common others. In a later analysis, donors in an Asian-associated ancestry cluster reportedly had fewer N-insertions in productive TCRs than the cohort mean. Indistinguishability led to the exclusion of some V segments, TRBV6-2 and TRBV6-3 included.

This clone was picked up one time. Its matching antigen is unknown. Primers: 60 Vbeta forward and 13 Jbeta reverse. TCRdb's table, derived via immunoSEQ multiplex PCR, lists solely in-frame clones and lacks some. The table records roughly 120,000 clones, roughly 71% of them present only once. The sample taken for sequencing was PBMCs. The receptor comes from a woman aged 50 to 65 in good health and CMV-seropositive. The chain couples TRBV5-6 to TRBJ1-3; unclear D gene. CDR3 residues: CASSWGGKVSGNTIYF. DNA of the CDR3: TGTGCCAGCAGCTGGGGAGGGAAGGTCTCTGGAAACACCATATATTTT.